This note documents a single T cell receptor (beta chain) sequence. This sample was included in a study of shared clonotypes between healthy human individuals. Data came from immunoSEQ multiplex PCR; TCRdb stores just in-frame clones and leaves some out. The data hold about 480,000 clones, with 60% to 85% observed a single time. Specimen: PBMCs. This TCR was recovered from a middle-aged woman in good health. Some clones in this sample may be carry-over from other donors' samples.

CDR3 in amino acids: CASSLVGDTEAFF. The CDR3 coding sequence is TGTGCCAGCAGCTTGGTTGGAGACACTGAAGCTTTCTTT. This chain uses TRBV5-5 with TRBJ1-1; no firm D call. CDR1 and CDR2 (germline): SGHKS, YYEKEE (reference sequence). The CDR3 sequence is 13 residues long. The V end was cut by 0 bases, the J end by 3 bases, with 6 bases between. The full variable domain, in which reference TRBV5-5 and TRBJ1-1 provide the parts outside the CDR3, is DAGVTQSPTHLIKTRGQQVTLRCSPISGHKSVSWYQQVLGQGPQFIFQYYEKEERGRGNFPDRFSARQFPNYSSELNVNALLLGDSALYLCASSLVGDTEAFFGQGTRLTVV.